Listed here are 2 T cell receptor beta chains from one sample, sequenced in a study of CD8 T cells in ankylosing spondylitis. TCRdb reprocessed the 5' RACE reads with MiXCR, giving one entry per CDR3 protein. Of 35,000 to 50,000 distinct CDR3 sequences listed, 2.5% to 3.5% are singletons. Material for sequencing was blood, either unsorted or a sorted T cell fraction (not recorded which). The receptor source for this set is a male donor with ankylosing spondylitis or in good health (not recorded which).

This clonotype was recorded at least ten times. This chain joins TRBV9 and TRBJ2-3; 8 bases line up with TRBD2. The germline CDR1 and CDR2 sequences are SGDLS and YYNGEE. This CDR3 has 17 residues. V dropped 4 bases and J dropped 1; count of bases not matched to a gene: 11. This CDR3 is CASSRFKAGVGTDTQYF. CDR3 nucleotide sequence: TGTGCCAGCAGCCGATTTAAAGCGGGGGTGGGCACAGATACGCAGTATTTT. The variable domain in full, with the rest retrieved from reference TRBV9 and TRBJ2-3, is DSGVTQTPKHLITATGQRVTLRCSPRSGDLSVYWYQQSLDQGLQFLIQYYNGEERAKGNILERFSAQQFPDLHSELNLSSLELGDSALYFCASSRFKAGVGTDTQYFGPGTRLTVL.

This clonotype was seen repeatedly, ten times or more. The chain uses TRBV9 and TRBJ2-5; D could derive from TRBD1 or TRBD2 (5 bases each). Trimming pared 0 bases from V and 5 bases from J, leaving 14 bases between. CDR1 and CDR2 (germline): SGDLS, YYNGEE. There are 15 residues in the CDR3. As DNA, the CDR3 is TGTGCCAGCAGCGTAGATTTCGGGGCACGGGAGACCCAGTACTTC. Encoded protein: CASSVDFGARETQYF.